This T cell receptor (beta chain) was recorded in a study of CD8 T cells in ankylosing spondylitis (dated by TCRdb to about 2017). Broadly, across the study: T cell receptor beta repertoires were profiled in healthy donors and ankylosing spondylitis patients so that disease-linked TCR variants could be found. Peripheral blood was sampled, and synovial fluid was also collected from ankylosing spondylitis patients. The whole study cohort included under 140 healthy donors and over 20 ankylosing spondylitis patients. Findings and caveats that apply to the study as a whole: The disease-linked clones had a CD8+ phenotype and were found at relatively low frequencies in peripheral blood. A TCR beta motif made up of several highly homologous amino acid variants appeared to be characteristic of blood from ankylosing spondylitis patients. Some of the motif variants had been reported before in the synovial fluid and blood of reactive arthritis patients, a finding that suggests common disease-initiation mechanisms. According to the report, matched synovial fluid samples from ankylosing spondylitis patients were significantly enriched for the disease-linked clones.

Cut back by 4 bases and 3 bases, the V and J ends lie 22 bases apart. Measured from the cysteine to the phenylalanine, the CDR3 is 17 residues long. Of all the DNA, just the CDR3 is kept, 51 bases in frame from base 1. Looking up the germline V gene yields CDR1 SGHTA and CDR2 FQGTGA. TCRdb lists the instrument as Illumina HiSeq 2500. Quantitative 5'-RACE with molecular barcodes was the method used to prepare the TCR beta libraries. Regarding the original processing steps: A new computational method based on a probabilistic model of VDJ rearrangement was used to identify disease-linked TCR variants. TCRdb's own reprocessing of the public reads used fastp at Q25 and MiXCR and kept productive beta chains. Each record represents a unique CDR3 protein, reported with the most common genes and DNA among its rows. TCRdb's processing, not the authors', yielded these V and J calls. The sample includes under 200,000 distinct CDR3 sequences, with approximately 9.9% observed a single time. Approximately 16% of the sample lies in the top ten.

This clonotype was counted only a few times. Its binding antigen is unknown. Base quality data are lacking; no much larger clone is found one base away. The V and J segments used are TRBV7-3 and TRBJ2-7; the D gene cannot be named for sure. This TCR was sampled from a female donor with ankylosing spondylitis or in good health (not recorded which). Sequencing input: blood, either unsorted or a sorted T cell fraction (not recorded which). The CDR3 reads as follows: CASSSQFGQAEVYEQYF. The bases read TGTGCCAGCAGCTCACAGTTTGGCCAAGCAGAGGTCTACGAGCAGTACTTC.